By sample fraction, the clone carrying this TCR beta chain is medium-sized. Its antigen is still unknown. The data were produced by immunoSEQ multiplex PCR, yet TCRdb's version contains in-frame clones alone and is incomplete. Of over 15,000 clones in the sample, around 75% were seen once. This specimen comes from a study of PD-1 blockade in classical Hodgkin lymphoma. Findings of the study overall: Differences between repertoires have undefined causes, possibly disease activity or prior therapy. Nivolumab starters within 1 year of ASCT were excluded.

Time point meaning: cycle 4 day 1 (C4D1), after more than five weeks of nivolumab. Every patient relapsed after autologous stem cell transplantation, and brentuximab vedotin exposure varied. Magnetic negative selection was used to purify CD4+ T cells from thawed PBMCs. This TCR came from a human donor with classical Hodgkin lymphoma. This sample comprised CD4+ T cells from blood, obtained before the fourth cycle of nivolumab.

In nucleotides, the CDR3 is TGCAGTGCTATGGACAATGAGCAGTTCTTC. This gives the protein CSAMDNEQFF. The chain has TRBV20-1 and TRBJ2-1; D not certain. Trimming cost V 4 bases and J 5 bases, with 3 bases left between them. This CDR3 comprises 10 residues. Germline loops: CDR1 DFQATT, CDR2 SNEGSKA (reference sequence).